Below, one T cell receptor beta chain is given with its context. Profiled with immunoSEQ multiplex PCR; TCRdb holds only in-frame clones, not every one. There are a few hundred thousand clones in the sample; around four fifths occur only once, and 8% to 10% lies in the top ten. The V and J ends lost 2 bases and 5 bases, in that order; junction bases with no gene match: 7. Germline lookup yields CDR1 SEHNR and CDR2 FQNEAQ (reference sequence). There are 15 residues in the CDR3. The Seattle site enrolled patients during active infection and followed them longitudinally. This entry belongs to a study of blood T cell repertoires in COVID-19. Turning to the study itself: The analysed material was cDNA or gDNA that came from T cells, B-cell-depleted T cells, or PBMCs.

The sequence came from a woman aged 80 or over with COVID-19, enrolled during active disease. V is TRBV7-9 and J is TRBJ1-1, with TRBD1 matching over 8 bases. The specimen was peripheral blood. The CDR3, as DNA: TGTGCCAGCAGCTTATGGCCCCAGGGGGCGACTGAAGCTTTCTTT. Protein: CASSLWPQGATEAFF.